Shown below are 6 T cell receptor beta chains from a single sample sequenced in a study of CD8+ T cells in alopecia areata. Sequencing relied on a cDNA template that was reverse transcribed from extracted RNA. Method: immunoSEQ multiplex PCR; TCRdb's copy keeps in-frame clones and lacks some. The sample consists of 100,000 to 150,000 clones, over 55% of them appearing once. The treatment was: oral pan-JAK inhibitor, 5-10 mg twice daily. Sequences were derived from CD4+ T cells sorted from blood, sampled at week 4, from a patient treated with tofacitinib. Source of these receptors: a human donor with alopecia areata.

The rearrangement joins TRBV7-3 to TRBJ2-1; weak D call: TRBD1 (6 bases). The germline gives CDR1 SGHTA, CDR2 FQGTGA. The V end lost 3 bases, the J end lost 0 bases, and 9 bases lay between the germline ends. This CDR3 contains 15 residues. The CDR3 loop reads CASSLGASSYNEQFF. CDR3 bases: TGTGCCAGCAGCTTGGGGGCGAGCTCCTACAATGAGCAGTTCTTC.

The chain combines TRBV6-1 with TRBJ1-2; D call uncertain. The CDR3 is 14 amino acids. Looked up from germline, CDR1 is MNHNS and CDR2 is SASEGT. V gave up 6 bases and J gave up 2 bases, with 13 bases separating them. CDR3 amino acids: CASSLGLRNYGYTF. CDR3 DNA sequence: TGTGCCAGCAGCCTCGGGCTACGGAACTATGGCTACACCTTC.

This sequence joins TRBV7-2 and TRBJ2-7; 10 nucleotides agree with TRBD2. Germline V gene data show CDR1 as SGHTA and CDR2 as FQGNSA. The CDR3 sequence is 17 residues long. V lost 2 bases to trimming and J lost 6 bases; unmatched junction nucleotides: 13. Here the CDR3 DNA reads TGTGCCAGCAGCTTAAGATCCCCGACTAGCGGGTGGTCCGAGCAGTACTTC. Amino acid sequence: CASSLRSPTSGWSEQYF.

This clone was picked up a small number of times. The chain joins TRBV5-1 to TRBJ1-1; weak D call: TRBD1 (5 bases). Germline CDR1 SGHRS, CDR2 YFSETQ. V lost 0 bases to trimming and J lost 8 bases, with 8 bases between them. The CDR3 runs 12 residues. The CDR3 is CASSLEGIEAFF. The CDR3 DNA sequence: TGCGCCAGCAGCTTGGAGGGGATAGAAGCTTTCTTT.

V gene TRBV7-2 combines with J gene TRBJ2-3; D could derive from TRBD1 or TRBD2 (5 bases each). The CDR3 length is 12 residues. V shed 5 bases and J shed 14 bases, with 17 bases lying between them. CDR1 and CDR2 (germline): SGHTA, FQGNSA. In DNA, the CDR3 is TGTGCCAGCAGCGTGATTGGGGGTCGACGGTATTTT. Translating gives CASSVIGGRRYF.

The chain couples TRBV4-3 to TRBJ2-5; D is uncertain. V lost 4 bases and J lost 4, with 13 bases in between. The germline V gene has CDR1 LGHNA and CDR2 YSLEER. The CDR3 is made up of 14 amino acids. The CDR3 coding sequence is TGCGCCAGCAGCCCTGGCGAGATTGGAGAGACCCAGTACTTC. Its protein product is CASSPGEIGETQYF.